This entry lists 21 T cell receptor beta chains sequenced from one sample in a study of blood T cell repertoires in COVID-19. TCRdb's table, derived via immunoSEQ multiplex PCR, lists solely in-frame clones and lacks some. Of about 190,000 clones listed, around 85% are singletons. Sequencing was done on a sample of peripheral blood. Receptors originate from a man between 25 and 39 years old with acute or convalescent COVID-19.

The chain combines TRBV2 with TRBJ2-2; 15 bases match TRBD2. Germline-derived CDR1 and CDR2 are SNHLY and FYNNEI. J lost 4 bases, V lost 7 bases, and 4 bases had no gene match. The CDR3 covers 16 residues. CDR3: CASNGLAGGLTGELFF. DNA of the CDR3: TGTGCCAGCAACGGACTAGCGGGGGGGCTCACCGGGGAGCTGTTTTTT.

The CDR3 DNA reads TGTGCCAGCAGCTTCAGGACAGACAATCAGCCCCAGCATTTT. This gives the protein CASSFRTDNQPQHF. The chain combines TRBV7-8 with TRBJ1-5; D may be TRBD1 (6 bases). Per germline, CDR1 SGHVS and CDR2 FQNEAQ. The germline V and J ends were trimmed by 3 bases and 3 bases, with 9 bases remaining between them. The CDR3 is 14 amino acids.

The chain carries TRBV5-5 and TRBJ1-5, with D unclear. This CDR3 comprises 15 residues. Germline CDR1 SGHKS, CDR2 YYEKEE (reference sequence). The V and J ends lost 5 bases and 6 bases respectively, with 18 bases between them. CDR3 nucleotide sequence: TGTGCCAGCAGTATTGGGTCAGGTAACGGTCAGCCCCAGCATTTT. Protein sequence: CASSIGSGNGQPQHF.

V gene TRBV5-1 combines with J gene TRBJ2-1; possible D gene TRBD1, 6 bases. CDR3 length: 15 amino acids. CDR1 SGHRS and CDR2 YFSETQ come from the germline V gene. The V and J ends lost 4 bases and 3 bases respectively, with 14 bases between them. The CDR3 sequence is CASSAEPTGYNEQFF. The CDR3 nucleotides are TGCGCCAGCAGCGCAGAGCCGACAGGCTACAATGAGCAGTTCTTC.

The chain carries TRBV6-5 and TRBJ2-1; D possibly corresponds to TRBD2 (6 bases). Germline assignment: CDR1 MNHEY and CDR2 SVGAGI. Deletions cut 6 bases from V and 8 bases from J, with 20 bases between. This CDR3 has 15 amino acids. The CDR3 spells CASSSPRTNRHEQFF. The CDR3 bases are TGTGCCAGCAGCTCACCCCGGACTAACCGGCATGAGCAGTTCTTC.

V usage is TRBV4-2 and J usage is TRBJ2-5; D is unresolved. Germline V CDR1 and CDR2: LGHNA, YNFKEQ. CDR3 length: 13 amino acids. Trimming left V 1 base short and J 5 bases short, with 8 bases between. CDR3: CASSQGSWETQYF. The DNA of the CDR3 is TGTGCCAGCAGCCAAGGGAGTTGGGAGACCCAGTACTTC.

This CDR3 is CASSYKDREKLFF. As DNA, the CDR3 is TGTGCCAGCAGTTACAAGGACAGGGAAAAACTGTTTTTT. This chain links TRBV6-5 with TRBJ1-4, with TRBD1 identical over 7 bases. V shed 2 bases and J 8 bases; nucleotides not matched to a gene: 2. Germline assignment: CDR1 MNHEY and CDR2 SVGAGI. This CDR3 is 13 amino acids long.

Note on this clone: As the CDR3 is not closed by the conserved phenylalanine or tryptophan, this likely results from a read error. Because the CDR3's place on the DNA is in doubt, the DNA is left out and the CDR3 is given as listed by TCRdb. The rearrangement joins TRBV28 to TRBJ2-7; the tabulated D call, TRBD1, remains unverified against the DNA. Per germline, CDR1 MDHEN and CDR2 SYDVKM. The CDR3 adds up to 11 amino acids, both ends counted. CDR3 protein: CASSLSSPQRL.

The V and J genes are TRBV2 and TRBJ2-1, with TRBD1 as a possible D gene (5 bases). The CDR3 runs 15 residues. Trimming took 5 bases from V and 5 from J, leaving 16 bases between them. Germline CDR1 reads SNHLY; CDR2 reads FYNNEI. The CDR3 DNA reads as TGTGCCAGCAGTCCGAAGGGGCTAGGCGACAATGAGCAGTTCTTC. As protein: CASSPKGLGDNEQFF.

The rearrangement links TRBV5-1 to TRBJ1-1, with 8 bases that match TRBD1. V lost 4 bases to trimming and J lost 1 base; unmatched junction nucleotides: 6. The germline gives CDR1 SGHRS, CDR2 YFSETQ. CDR3 length: 15 residues. DNA for the CDR3: TGCGCCAGCAGCCAGGGGGCGTTGGGGAACACTGAAGCTTTCTTT. The encoded protein is CASSQGALGNTEAFF. Filled out from reference TRBV5-1 and TRBJ1-1, the complete variable domain reads KAGVTQTPRYLIKTRGQQVTLSCSPISGHRSVSWYQQTPGQGLQFLFEYFSETQRNKGNFPGRFSGRQFSNSRSEMNVSTLELGDSALYLCASSQGALGNTEAFFGQGTRLTVV.

The chain carries TRBV15 and TRBJ2-5, with TRBD1 matching 10 bases. The V segment lost 0 bases and the J segment 6 bases; nucleotides outside the gene matches: 10. The CDR3 length is 17 residues. CDR1 is LNHNV and CDR2 is YYDKDF in the germline V gene (reference sequence). In DNA, the CDR3 is TGTGCCACCAGCAGAGATAACCCCGGACAGGGGGGCAAGACCCAGTACTTC. This encodes CATSRDNPGQGGKTQYF.

This clone was observed a handful of times. The sample contains more than one DNA sequence encoding this CDR3. The DNA of the CDR3 is TGTGCCTGGAGTGGTGGGCTGAGCAATCAGCCCCAGCATTTT. Translating it yields CAWSGGLSNQPQHF. The rearrangement joins TRBV30 to TRBJ1-5, with D unresolved. The V end lost 1 base, the J end lost 1 base, and 8 bases lay between the germline ends. This CDR3 is built from 14 residues. Germline loops: CDR1 GTSNPN, CDR2 SVGIG (reference sequence). Variable domain in full (rest from reference TRBV30 and TRBJ1-5): SQTIHQWPATLVQPVGSPLSLECTVEGTSNPNLYWYRQAAGRGLQLLFYSVGIGQISSEVPQNLSASRPQDRQFILSSKKLLLSDSGFYLCAWSGGLSNQPQHFGDGTRLSIL.

V gene TRBV30 combines with J gene TRBJ2-7, with D perhaps TRBD2 (5 bases). The V and J ends lost 5 bases and 0 bases respectively, with 14 bases between them. The germline gives CDR1 GTSNPN, CDR2 SVGIG (reference sequence). There are 14 residues in the CDR3. CDR3 bases: TGTGCCTGGTCTTTCGTGGGGAGCTCCTACGAGCAGTACTTC. Its protein product is CAWSFVGSSYEQYF.

The J gene is TRBJ2-2, the V gene TRBV6-5; 8 positions agree with TRBD2. Germline V lookup: CDR1 MNHEY, CDR2 SVGAGI. This CDR3 is built from 15 residues. V was pared by 4 bases and J by 6 bases, with 7 bases of the junction left unmatched. The CDR3 spells CASSSVSGGAGELFF. The CDR3 coding sequence is TGTGCCAGCAGTTCGGTCAGCGGGGGAGCCGGGGAGCTGTTTTTT.

The chain employs TRBV5-1 and TRBJ1-1, with no clear D. V shed 0 bases and J shed 1 base, with 7 bases lying between them. The CDR3 has 14 amino acids. The V gene's germline CDR1 is SGHRS and CDR2 YFSETQ. The CDR3 spells CASSLAVRNTEAFF. DNA for the CDR3: TGCGCCAGCAGCTTGGCTGTCCGGAACACTGAAGCTTTCTTT. Full variable domain (outside the CDR3, taken from reference TRBV5-1 and TRBJ1-1): KAGVTQTPRYLIKTRGQQVTLSCSPISGHRSVSWYQQTPGQGLQFLFEYFSETQRNKGNFPGRFSGRQFSNSRSEMNVSTLELGDSALYLCASSLAVRNTEAFFGQGTRLTVV.

V and J are TRBV19 and TRBJ1-1; D is perhaps TRBD1 (6 bases). Germline CDR1 LNHDA, CDR2 SQIVND (reference sequence). V gave up 4 bases and J gave up 4 bases, with 22 bases separating them. The CDR3 is 17 residues long. In nucleotides, the CDR3 is TGTGCCAGTAGTAGGGGGCGGGGGAAAAGGAAAGGCACTGAAGCTTTCTTT. Amino acid sequence: CASSRGRGKRKGTEAFF.

The rearrangement uses TRBV20-1 and TRBJ2-7; 7 positions agree with TRBD1. CDR3 length: 12 residues. With V trimmed by 3 bases and J by 5 bases, 4 bases remained unmatched. Per the germline V gene, CDR1 is DFQATT and CDR2 is SNEGSKA (reference sequence). The CDR3 nucleotides read TGCAGTGCTAGTAGACAGGGAAACGAGCAGTACTTC. The encoded protein is CSASRQGNEQYF.

The chain uses TRBV10-1 and TRBJ2-3, with 8 positions matching TRBD1. The trim removed 5 bases at V and 6 bases at J, leaving 7 bases unmatched. The CDR3 has 14 residues. Germline-derived CDR1 and CDR2 are WNHNN and SYGVQD (reference sequence). The DNA for the CDR3 is TGCGCCAGCAGTTCAGGGGGCATCGCGGATACGCAGTATTTT. Its protein is CASSSGGIADTQYF.

The V and J genes are TRBV5-3 and TRBJ1-2, with a tentative D call TRBD1 (5 bases). TRBV5-3 counts as an open reading frame of uncertain function. V lost 0 bases and J 4 bases, leaving 7 bases between the germline ends. The CDR3 spans 13 residues. As DNA, the CDR3 is TGTGCCAGAAGCTTGGCAGGGTCCTATGGCTACACCTTC. Translation gives CARSLAGSYGYTF.

The sample holds one count of this clone. This chain connects TRBV11-2 to TRBJ2-7; TRBD1 agrees at 9 bases. The V segment lost 5 bases and the J segment 2 bases; nucleotides outside the gene matches: 4. CDR3 size: 14 residues. Per germline, CDR1 SGHAT and CDR2 FQNNGV. CDR3 in amino acids: CASSLTGGPYEQYF. In DNA form, the CDR3 reads TGTGCCAGCAGCCTCACAGGGGGCCCCTACGAGCAGTACTTC. Looking up the rest from reference TRBV11-2 and TRBJ2-7 gives the full variable domain: EAGVAQSPRYKIIEKRQSVAFWCNPISGHATLYWYQQILGQGPKLLIQFQNNGVVDDSQLPKDRFSAERLKGVDSTLKIQPAKLEDSAVYLCASSLTGGPYEQYFGPGTRLTVT.

This chain links TRBV28 with TRBJ1-4; D is possibly TRBD1 (6 bases). Trimming cost V 5 bases and J 5 bases, with 15 bases left between them. CDR3 length equals 15 residues. Germline V gives CDR1 MDHEN, CDR2 SYDVKM. DNA for the CDR3: TGTGCCAGCAGTAGAGGGGGAAATGCGAATGAAAAACTGTTTTTT. Its translation is CASSRGGNANEKLFF.